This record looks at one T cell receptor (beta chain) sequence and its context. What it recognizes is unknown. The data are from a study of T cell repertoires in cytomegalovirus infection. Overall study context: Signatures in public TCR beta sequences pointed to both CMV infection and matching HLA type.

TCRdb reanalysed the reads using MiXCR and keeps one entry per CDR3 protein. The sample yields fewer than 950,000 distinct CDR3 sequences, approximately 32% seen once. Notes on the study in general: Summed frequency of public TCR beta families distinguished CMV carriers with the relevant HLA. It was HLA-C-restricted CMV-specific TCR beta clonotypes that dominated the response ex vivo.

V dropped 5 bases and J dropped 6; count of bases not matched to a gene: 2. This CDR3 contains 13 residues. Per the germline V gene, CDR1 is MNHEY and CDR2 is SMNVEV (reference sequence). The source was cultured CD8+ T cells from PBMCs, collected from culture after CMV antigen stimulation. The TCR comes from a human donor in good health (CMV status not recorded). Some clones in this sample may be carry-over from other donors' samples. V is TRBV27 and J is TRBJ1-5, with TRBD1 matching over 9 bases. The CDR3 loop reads CASSGQGPQPQHF. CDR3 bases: TGTGCCAGCAGTGGACAGGGGCCTCAGCCCCAGCATTTT.